This T cell receptor (beta chain) stems from a study of blood T cells in healthy people across ages (dated by TCRdb to about 2015). About the full investigation: In model experiments, template switching captured roughly one uniquely barcoded TCR beta cDNA molecule for every two T cells. The study measured age-related changes in TCR beta repertoire diversity using deep sequencing normalized with unique cDNA molecular identifiers. The donors were divided into four age groups: young (average approximately 17 years), middle-aged (approximately 42), aged (around 67) and long-lived (about 90). For two donors (one aged 18 to 30 and one aged 80 or older), the study analyzed two additional independent replicas of 1 million unique cDNA reads from the same blood draw.

Beyond this particular receptor, the publication reports: As age increased, observed TCR beta diversity per million T cells dropped in a roughly linear way, and a significant reduction was already evident by age 40. Compared with the aged group, more naive CD4+ T cells, fewer expanded clones and increased TCR diversity were shown by the long-lived group, suggesting age selection. Bulk unsorted PBMC profiling prevented conclusive comparison of naive and antigen-experienced compartments. The percentage of naive T cells measured by flow cytometry correlated strongly with observed TCR beta diversity. Because the CMV infection status of the donors was unknown, age-related changes in expanded clonotypes may potentially have been confounded. Estimates of total diversity based on one million sequenced T cells were regarded as lower bounds and as underestimates.

The germline V gene (reference sequence) sets CDR1 to SSHAT and CDR2 to FNYEAQ. From the cysteine up to the phenylalanine, the CDR3 has a length of 16 residues. This entry keeps only the CDR3 DNA: 48 bases, framed from base 1. This clonotype has ten or more counts. No cognate antigen has been identified for it. A junction boundary mismatches the germline segment, possibly from a read error. The donors were roughly 38 Caucasian individuals from Russia, aged about 6 to 100 years, who were systemically healthy. Each donor gave 9.5 to 10 milliliters of peripheral blood, drawn into EDTA-treated Vacutainer tubes. Ficoll-Paque density-gradient centrifugation was used to isolate PBMCs, with at least 7 million obtained per sample. Total RNA was extracted from PBMCs with Trizol reagent, with at least 6 micrograms obtained per sample. For every donor, flow cytometry on a PBMC aliquot measured the percentage of naive CD45RAhigh/CD27high T cells.

Library prep was done by 5' RACE. The sequencing machine was an Illumina HiSeq 2500. A second PCR of roughly 7 to 12 cycles was performed with a sample-barcoded 5' primer and a J-beta primer mix. Each TCR beta cDNA molecule received a unique molecular identifier from a template-switch 5' adaptor carrying 12 random nucleotides. Each sample yielded at least 2.5 million CDR3-containing paired-end reads. All of the RNA was converted into first-strand cDNA using the Mint cDNA synthesis kit, with a TRBC-specific oligonucleotide serving as the primer. All cDNA was treated with uracil-DNA glycosylase and then went through a first 18-cycle PCR with the universal primers M1SS and BC2_uni_R. The authors' pipeline ran thus. Normalization of each sample was performed by random selection of 1 million high-quality reads, each carrying a distinct molecular identifier. Instead of being binned into consensus sequences, reads with shared molecular identifiers were discarded. CDR3 identification, clonotype clustering and error correction used MiTCR with a Q25 quality threshold and the strictest error-elimination algorithm. A nonparametric unseen species model with Euler transformation was used to estimate a lower bound on total TCR beta diversity. TCRdb reprocessing: public reads trimmed at Q25 with fastp, clones called with MiXCR, in-frame beta chains kept. Rows are unified per CDR3 protein, each entry keeping the most common DNA and genes. These V and J calls are TCRdb output, not the study's own analysis. For this sample the table gives 800,000 to 1,300,000 distinct CDR3 sequences, of which 20% to 25% were detected only once. Around 0.75% of the sample rests with the top ten.

These same records also appear under a second study, on T cells of mothers and their children. Drawing on the second study: Nine systemically healthy Caucasian individuals, comprising three mothers and their six children, were included as donors. cDNA synthesis used all of the extracted RNA, with 1.5 ug of RNA in each 15 ul reaction. In the second PCR, the M1S primer introduced both the sample barcodes and 2-4 random nucleotides. Each mother yielded over 8.5 million TCR beta CDR3 reads and each child 2.5 million to 3 million reads. Thymic selection shapes the output of TCR recombination in a similar way in related and unrelated pairs, and inherited differences have a minor effect. Normalized repertoire overlap was always found to be slightly, but never significantly, higher in related mother-child pairs than in unrelated mother-child pairs. Persistent microchimeric T cell clones were not detected, at a sensitivity of around 99 clones per million clonotypes. The study used deep NGS to compare TCR beta repertoires of mothers and children, seeking features distinguishing related mother-child pairs from unrelated individuals. The mean age was approximately 41 +/- 4 years for the mothers and around 10 +/- 4 years for the children. Libraries were sequenced on Illumina HiSeq 2000 with 100+100 nt paired-end reads after adapter ligation with NEBNext reagents. To avoid cross-contamination, the mother libraries and the child libraries were prepared a month apart and sequenced in separate runs. Each donor had between about 450,000 and 2,100,000 distinct TCR beta clonotypes identified. Naive TCR beta clonotypes were estimated from low-frequency clonotypes matched to each donor's FACS-determined naive share, without sorting.

The sequence links TRBV7-7 to TRBJ2-5; 8 central bases correspond to TRBD2. The receptor comes from a girl aged 2-10 years in good health. Sequencing was carried out using blood. CDR3 loop: CASSLALSGGRETQYF. The DNA sequence reads TGTGCTAGCAGCTTAGCCCTGAGCGGGGGAAGGGAGACCCAGTACTTC.